This TCR beta chain was profiled in a study of cytomegalovirus exposure and HLA in healthy donors. Healthy donors of bone marrow made up the group. Primers for the PCR totalled 60 Vbeta and 13 Jbeta. Repertoires were generated with immunoSEQ multiplex PCR, while TCRdb's copy carries only in-frame clones and drops some. The sample lists 150,000 to 200,000 clones, around 81% occurring once. Per the germline V gene, CDR1 is MNHEY and CDR2 is SMNVEV (reference sequence). The CDR3 covers 12 residues. V dropped 8 bases and J dropped 0 bases, with 8 bases sitting between them. Notes on this clone: Its antigen remains unidentified.

Whole-study findings and limits: Analysis performed later showed TCR beta chains linked to HLA being more clonally expanded than equally common others. According to the study, approximately 150 TCR beta chains were cytomegalovirus-associated. Associated with HLA alleles at 0.05 false discovery rate in a later analysis were over 15,000 TCR beta sequences.

The sequence was obtained from a woman younger than 30 in good health and CMV-seropositive. This chain joins TRBV27 and TRBJ2-7; D ambiguous. The sequenced sample consisted of PBMCs. CDR3 protein: CASFFSSYEQYF. The CDR3 region has the DNA TGTGCCAGCTTCTTCAGCTCCTACGAGCAGTACTTC.